This TCR beta chain was obtained from a study of T cells in Graves' hyperthyroidism and ophthalmopathy. TCR beta CDR3 region amplification was performed from RNA transcripts. When the TCR CDR3 underwent first-round RT-PCR, the HTBI primer set was used. TCRdb ran MiXCR on the multiplex PCR reads and lists one entry per CDR3 protein. The sample yields approximately 620,000 distinct CDR3 sequences, approximately 16% seen once. From germline, CDR1 is MGHRA and CDR2 YSYEKL. CDR3 length equals 16 residues. V trimming: 3 bases; J trimming: 2 bases; junction bases outside the gene matches: 8. Sequencing was performed on blood. The sequence was obtained from a woman aged 40 to 50 with Graves' ophthalmopathy. V and J are TRBV4-1 and TRBJ2-3; the match to TRBD2 covers 7 bases. CDR3 residues: CASSQLLADSTDTQYF. DNA for the CDR3: TGCGCCAGCAGCCAGCTCCTAGCGGACTCCACAGATACGCAGTATTTT.